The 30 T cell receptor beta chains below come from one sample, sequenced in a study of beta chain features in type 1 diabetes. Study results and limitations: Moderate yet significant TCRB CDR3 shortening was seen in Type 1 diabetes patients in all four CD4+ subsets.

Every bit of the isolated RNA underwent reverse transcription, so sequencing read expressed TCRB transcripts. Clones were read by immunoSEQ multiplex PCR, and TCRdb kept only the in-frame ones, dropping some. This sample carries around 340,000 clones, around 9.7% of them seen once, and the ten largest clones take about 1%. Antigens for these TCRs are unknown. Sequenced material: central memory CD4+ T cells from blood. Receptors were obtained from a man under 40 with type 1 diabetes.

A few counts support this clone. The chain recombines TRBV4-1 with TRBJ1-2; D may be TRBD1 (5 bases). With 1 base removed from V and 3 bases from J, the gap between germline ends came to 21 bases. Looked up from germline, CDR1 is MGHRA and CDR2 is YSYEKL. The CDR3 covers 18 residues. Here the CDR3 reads CASSQGTAQGIPHYGYTF. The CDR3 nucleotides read TGCGCCAGCAGCCAAGGAACGGCTCAGGGAATACCGCACTATGGCTACACCTTC.

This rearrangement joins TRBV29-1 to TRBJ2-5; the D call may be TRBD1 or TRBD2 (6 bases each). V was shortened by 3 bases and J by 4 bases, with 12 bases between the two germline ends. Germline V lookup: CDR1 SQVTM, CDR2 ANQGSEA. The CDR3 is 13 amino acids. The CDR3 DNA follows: TGCAGCGTTGATTCGGGGGCCCGAGAGACCCAGTACTTC. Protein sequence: CSVDSGARETQYF.

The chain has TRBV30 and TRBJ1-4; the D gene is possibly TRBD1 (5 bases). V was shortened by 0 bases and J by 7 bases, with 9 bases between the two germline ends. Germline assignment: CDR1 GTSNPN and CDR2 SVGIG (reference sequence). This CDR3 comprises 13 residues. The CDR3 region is CAWSVRGREKLFF. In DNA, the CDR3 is TGTGCCTGGAGTGTCCGGGGCCGTGAAAAACTGTTTTTT.

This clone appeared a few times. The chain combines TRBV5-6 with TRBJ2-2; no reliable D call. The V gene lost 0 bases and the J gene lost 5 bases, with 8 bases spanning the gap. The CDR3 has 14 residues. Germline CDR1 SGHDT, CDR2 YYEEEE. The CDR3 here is CASSLDSRTGELFF. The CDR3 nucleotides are TGTGCCAGCAGCTTGGACAGCCGAACCGGGGAGCTGTTTTTT. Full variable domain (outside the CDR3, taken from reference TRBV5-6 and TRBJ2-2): DAGVTQSPTHLIKTRGQQVTLRCSPKSGHDTVSWYQQALGQGPQFIFQYYEEEERQRGNFPDRFSGHQFPNYSSELNVNALLLGDSALYLCASSLDSRTGELFFGEGSRLTVL.

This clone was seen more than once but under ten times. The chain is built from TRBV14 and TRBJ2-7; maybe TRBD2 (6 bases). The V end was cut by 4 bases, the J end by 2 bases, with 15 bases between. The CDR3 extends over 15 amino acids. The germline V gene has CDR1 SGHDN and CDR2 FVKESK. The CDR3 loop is CASSLAFGGPYEQYF. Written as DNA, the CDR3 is TGTGCCAGCAGCCTCGCCTTCGGGGGACCCTACGAGCAGTACTTC.

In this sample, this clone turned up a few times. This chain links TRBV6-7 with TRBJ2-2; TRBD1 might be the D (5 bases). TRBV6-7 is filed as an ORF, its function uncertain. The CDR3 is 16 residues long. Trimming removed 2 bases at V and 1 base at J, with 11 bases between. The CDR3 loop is CASSYPGHQNTGELFF. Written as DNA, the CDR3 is TGTGCCAGCAGTTACCCCGGACACCAGAACACCGGGGAGCTGTTTTTT.

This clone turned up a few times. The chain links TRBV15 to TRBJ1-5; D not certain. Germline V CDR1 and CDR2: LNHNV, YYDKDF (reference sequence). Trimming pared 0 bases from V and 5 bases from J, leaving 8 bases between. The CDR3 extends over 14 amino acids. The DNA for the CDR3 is TGTGCCACCAGCAGAGATCTTTTCGATCAGCCCCAGCATTTT. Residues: CATSRDLFDQPQHF. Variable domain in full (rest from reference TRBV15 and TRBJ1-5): DAMVIQNPRYQVTQFGKPVTLSCSQTLNHNVMYWYQQKSSQAPKLLFHYYDKDFNNEADTPDNFQSRRPNTSFCFLDIRSPGLGDTAMYLCATSRDLFDQPQHFGDGTRLSIL.

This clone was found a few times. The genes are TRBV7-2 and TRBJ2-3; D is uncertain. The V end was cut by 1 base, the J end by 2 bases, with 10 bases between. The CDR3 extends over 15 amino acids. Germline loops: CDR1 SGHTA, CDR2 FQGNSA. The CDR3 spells CASSLGGVTTDTQYF. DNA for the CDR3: TGTGCCAGCAGCTTAGGCGGAGTGACCACAGATACGCAGTATTTT.

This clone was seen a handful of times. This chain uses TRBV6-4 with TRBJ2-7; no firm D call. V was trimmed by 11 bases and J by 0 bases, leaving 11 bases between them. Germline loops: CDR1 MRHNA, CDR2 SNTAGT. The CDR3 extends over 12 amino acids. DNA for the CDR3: TGTGCCCGCGGATCAAGCTCCTACGAGCAGTACTTC. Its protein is CARGSSSYEQYF.

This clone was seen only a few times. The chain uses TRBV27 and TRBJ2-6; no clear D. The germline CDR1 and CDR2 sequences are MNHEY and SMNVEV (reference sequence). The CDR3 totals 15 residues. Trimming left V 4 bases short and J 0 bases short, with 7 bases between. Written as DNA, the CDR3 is TGTGCCAGCAGTTCAGGCCCCTCTGGGGCCAACGTCCTGACTTTC. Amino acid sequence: CASSSGPSGANVLTF.

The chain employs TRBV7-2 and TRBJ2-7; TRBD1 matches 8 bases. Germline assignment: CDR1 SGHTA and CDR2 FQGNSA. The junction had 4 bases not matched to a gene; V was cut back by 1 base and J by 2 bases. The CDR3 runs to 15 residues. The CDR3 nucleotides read TGTGCCAGCAGCTTAGATGAGACAGGGGCCTACGAGCAGTACTTC. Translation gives CASSLDETGAYEQYF.

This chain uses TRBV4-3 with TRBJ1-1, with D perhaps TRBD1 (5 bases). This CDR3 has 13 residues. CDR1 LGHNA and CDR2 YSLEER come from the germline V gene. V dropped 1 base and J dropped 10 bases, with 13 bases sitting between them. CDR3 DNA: TGCGCCAGCAGCCAAGGAAGGGGTGCCCGAGCTTTCTTT. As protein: CASSQGRGARAFF.

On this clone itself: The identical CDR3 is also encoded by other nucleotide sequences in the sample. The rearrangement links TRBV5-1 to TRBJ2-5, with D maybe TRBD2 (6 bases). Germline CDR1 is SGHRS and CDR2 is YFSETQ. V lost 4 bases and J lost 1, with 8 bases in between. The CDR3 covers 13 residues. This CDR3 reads CASSPGLQETQYF. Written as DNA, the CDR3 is TGCGCCAGCAGCCCGGGACTCCAAGAGACCCAGTACTTC.

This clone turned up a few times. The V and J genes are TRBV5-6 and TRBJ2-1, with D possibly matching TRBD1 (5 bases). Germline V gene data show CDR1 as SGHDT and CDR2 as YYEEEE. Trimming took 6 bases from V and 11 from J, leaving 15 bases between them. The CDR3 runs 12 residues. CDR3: CASTLTGQKQFF. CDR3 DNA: TGTGCCAGCACCCTTACAGGTCAGAAGCAGTTCTTC. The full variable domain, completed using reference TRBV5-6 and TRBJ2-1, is DAGVTQSPTHLIKTRGQQVTLRCSPKSGHDTVSWYQQALGQGPQFIFQYYEEEERQRGNFPDRFSGHQFPNYSSELNVNALLLGDSALYLCASTLTGQKQFFGPGTRLTVL.

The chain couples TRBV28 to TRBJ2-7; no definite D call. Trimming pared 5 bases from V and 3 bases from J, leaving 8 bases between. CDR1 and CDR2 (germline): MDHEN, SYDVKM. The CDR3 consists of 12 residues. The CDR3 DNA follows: TGTGCCAGCAGTCTCCTCTACTACGAGCAGTACTTC. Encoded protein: CASSLLYYEQYF.

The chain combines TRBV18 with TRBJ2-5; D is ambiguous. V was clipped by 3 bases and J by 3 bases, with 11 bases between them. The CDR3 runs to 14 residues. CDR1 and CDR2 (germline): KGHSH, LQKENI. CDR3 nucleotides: TGTGCCAGCTCACCGCGGCAGGACGAAGAGACCCAGTACTTC. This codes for CASSPRQDEETQYF. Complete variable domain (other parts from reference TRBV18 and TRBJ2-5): NAGVMQNPRHLVRRRGQEARLRCSPMKGHSHVYWYRQLPEEGLKFMVYLQKENIIDESGMPKERFSAEFPKEGPSILRIQQVVRGDSAAYFCASSPRQDEETQYFGPGTRLLVL.

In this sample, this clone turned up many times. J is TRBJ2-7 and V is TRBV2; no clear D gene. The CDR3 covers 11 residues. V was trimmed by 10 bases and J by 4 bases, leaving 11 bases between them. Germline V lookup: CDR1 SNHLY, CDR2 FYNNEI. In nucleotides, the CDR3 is TGTGCCAACCTGGACGGGTACGAGCAGTACTTC. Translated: CANLDGYEQYF.

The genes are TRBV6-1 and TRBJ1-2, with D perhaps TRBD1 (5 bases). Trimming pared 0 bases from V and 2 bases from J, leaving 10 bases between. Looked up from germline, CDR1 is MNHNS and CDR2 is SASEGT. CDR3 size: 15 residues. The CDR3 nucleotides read TGTGCCAGCAGTGAAGCTCAGGGATGGAACTATGGCTACACCTTC. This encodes CASSEAQGWNYGYTF.

The CDR3 loop reads CSVPGVGSQETQYF. CDR3 sequence (DNA): TGCAGCGTCCCCGGGGTGGGAAGCCAAGAGACCCAGTACTTC. The V and J genes are TRBV29-1 and TRBJ2-5; D might be TRBD2 (5 bases). Trimming shortened V by 6 bases and J by 1 base, and 15 bases separated the two germline ends. The germline V gene has CDR1 SQVTM and CDR2 ANQGSEA. The CDR3 has 14 residues.

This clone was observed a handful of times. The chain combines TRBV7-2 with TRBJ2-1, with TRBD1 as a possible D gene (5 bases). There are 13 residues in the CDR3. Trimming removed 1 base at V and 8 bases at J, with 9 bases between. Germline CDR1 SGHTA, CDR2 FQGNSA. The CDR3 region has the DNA TGTGCCAGCAGCTTAGGTAGGGGTGATGAGCAGTTCTTC. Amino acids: CASSLGRGDEQFF. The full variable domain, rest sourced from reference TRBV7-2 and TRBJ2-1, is GAGVSQSPSNKVTEKGKDVELRCDPISGHTALYWYRQSLGQGLEFLIYFQGNSAPDKSGLPSDRFSAERTGGSVSTLTIQRTQQEDSAVYLCASSLGRGDEQFFGPGTRLTVL.

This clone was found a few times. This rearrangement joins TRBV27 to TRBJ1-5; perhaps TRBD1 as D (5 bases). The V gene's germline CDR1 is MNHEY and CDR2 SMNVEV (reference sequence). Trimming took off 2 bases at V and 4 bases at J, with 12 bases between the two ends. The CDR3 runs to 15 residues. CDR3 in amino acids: CASSLGAPGNQPQHF. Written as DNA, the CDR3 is TGTGCCAGCAGTTTAGGGGCGCCTGGGAATCAGCCCCAGCATTTT.

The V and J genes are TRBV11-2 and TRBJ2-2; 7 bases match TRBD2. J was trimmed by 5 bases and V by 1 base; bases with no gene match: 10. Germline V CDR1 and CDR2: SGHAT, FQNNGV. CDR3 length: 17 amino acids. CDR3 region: CASSLVSSSGPTGELFF. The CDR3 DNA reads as TGTGCCAGCAGCTTAGTATCGTCTAGCGGACCTACCGGGGAGCTGTTTTTT.

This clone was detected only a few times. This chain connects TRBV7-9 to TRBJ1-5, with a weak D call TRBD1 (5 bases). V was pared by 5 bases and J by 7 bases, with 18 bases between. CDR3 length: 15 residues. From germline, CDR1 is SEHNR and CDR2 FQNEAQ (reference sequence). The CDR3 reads CASSPQGVQSQPQHF. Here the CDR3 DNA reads TGTGCCAGCAGCCCCCAGGGAGTCCAGTCGCAGCCCCAGCATTTT.

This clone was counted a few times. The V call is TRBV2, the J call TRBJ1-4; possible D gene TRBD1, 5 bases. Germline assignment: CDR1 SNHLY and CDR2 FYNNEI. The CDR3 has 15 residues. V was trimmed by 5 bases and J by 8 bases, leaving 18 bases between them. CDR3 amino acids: CASSPAYGGEEKLFF. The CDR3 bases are TGTGCCAGCAGTCCCGCGTATGGGGGAGAAGAAAAACTGTTTTTT. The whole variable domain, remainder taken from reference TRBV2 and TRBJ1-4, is EPEVTQTPSHQVTQMGQEVILRCVPISNHLYFYWYRQILGQKVEFLVSFYNNEISEKSEIFDDQFSVERPDGSNFTLKIRSTKLEDSAMYFCASSPAYGGEEKLFFGSGTQLSVL.

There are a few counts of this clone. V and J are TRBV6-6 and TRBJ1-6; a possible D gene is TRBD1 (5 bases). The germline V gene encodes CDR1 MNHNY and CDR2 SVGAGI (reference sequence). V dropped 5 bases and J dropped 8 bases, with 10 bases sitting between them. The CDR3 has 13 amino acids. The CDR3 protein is CASSNRPDSPLHF. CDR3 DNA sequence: TGTGCCAGCAGTAACAGGCCTGATTCACCCCTCCACTTT.

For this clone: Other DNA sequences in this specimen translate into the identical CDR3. The DNA of the CDR3 is TGTGCCAGCAGCTTAACTAGCGGGGGACAAGAGACCCAGTACTTC. This translates into CASSLTSGGQETQYF. This chain links TRBV7-6 with TRBJ2-5; 11 bases line up with TRBD2. The V gene end was trimmed by 2 bases and the J gene end by 2 bases; junction bases not matched to a gene: 1. The CDR3 has 15 amino acids. Germline lookup yields CDR1 SGHVS and CDR2 FNYEAQ.

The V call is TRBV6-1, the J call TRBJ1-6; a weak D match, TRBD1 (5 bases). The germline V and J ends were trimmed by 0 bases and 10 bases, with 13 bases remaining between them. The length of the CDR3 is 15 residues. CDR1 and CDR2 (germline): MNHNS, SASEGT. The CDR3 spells CASSEAHGGGSPLHF. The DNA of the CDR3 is TGTGCCAGCAGTGAAGCGCATGGGGGAGGCTCACCCCTCCACTTT.

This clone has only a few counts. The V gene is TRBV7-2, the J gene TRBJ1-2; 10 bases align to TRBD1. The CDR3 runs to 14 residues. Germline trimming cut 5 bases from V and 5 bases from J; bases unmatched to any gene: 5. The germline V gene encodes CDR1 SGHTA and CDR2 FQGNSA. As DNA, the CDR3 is TGTGCCAGCAGCGGACGGACAGGGGGATATGGCTACACCTTC. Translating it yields CASSGRTGGYGYTF.

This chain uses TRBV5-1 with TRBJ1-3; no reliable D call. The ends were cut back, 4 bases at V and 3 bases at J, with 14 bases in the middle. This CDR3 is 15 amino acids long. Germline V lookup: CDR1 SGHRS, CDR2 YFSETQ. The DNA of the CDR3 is TGCGCCAGCAGCCCGCCGCGGGGAGGTGGAAACACCATATATTTT. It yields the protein CASSPPRGGGNTIYF. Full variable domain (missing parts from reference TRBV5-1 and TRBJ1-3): KAGVTQTPRYLIKTRGQQVTLSCSPISGHRSVSWYQQTPGQGLQFLFEYFSETQRNKGNFPGRFSGRQFSNSRSEMNVSTLELGDSALYLCASSPPRGGGNTIYFGEGSWLTVV.

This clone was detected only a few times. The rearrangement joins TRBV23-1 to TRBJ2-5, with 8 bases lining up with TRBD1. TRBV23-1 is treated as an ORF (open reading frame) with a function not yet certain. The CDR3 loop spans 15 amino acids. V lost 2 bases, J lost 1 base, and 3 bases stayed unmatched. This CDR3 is CASSQGQGGQETQYF. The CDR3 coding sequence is TGCGCCAGCAGTCAAGGACAGGGAGGCCAAGAGACCCAGTACTTC.